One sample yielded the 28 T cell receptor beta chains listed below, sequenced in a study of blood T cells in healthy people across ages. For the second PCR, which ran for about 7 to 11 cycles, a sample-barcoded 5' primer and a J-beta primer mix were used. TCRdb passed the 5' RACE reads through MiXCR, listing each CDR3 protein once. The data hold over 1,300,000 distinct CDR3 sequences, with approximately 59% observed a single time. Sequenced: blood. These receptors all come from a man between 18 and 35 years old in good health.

Here the CDR3 reads CASSPRGGDNEQFF. The CDR3 DNA is TGTGCCAGCAGCCCGCGGGGCGGGGACAATGAGCAGTTCTTC. The chain has TRBV7-9 and TRBJ2-1, with D possibly TRBD2 on 6 matching bases. The V end lost 5 bases, the J end lost 5 bases, and 13 bases lay between the germline ends. There are 14 residues in the CDR3. The germline gives CDR1 SEHNR, CDR2 FQNEAQ (reference sequence).

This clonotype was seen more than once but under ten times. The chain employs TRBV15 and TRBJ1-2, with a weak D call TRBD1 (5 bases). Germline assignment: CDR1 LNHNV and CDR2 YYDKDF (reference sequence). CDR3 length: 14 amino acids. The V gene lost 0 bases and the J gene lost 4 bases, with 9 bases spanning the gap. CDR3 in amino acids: CATSRDKGLYGYTF. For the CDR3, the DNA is TGTGCCACCAGCAGAGATAAGGGGCTCTATGGCTACACCTTC.

CDR3 coding DNA: TGCAGCGTTGAACGGCGGGGGGGGTACAATGAGCAGTTCTTC. Encoded protein: CSVERRGGYNEQFF. J is TRBJ2-1 and V is TRBV29-1; 9 bases line up with TRBD2. Germline trimming cut 2 bases from V and 4 bases from J; bases unmatched to any gene: 3. The CDR3 is 14 amino acids. The germline V gene has CDR1 SQVTM and CDR2 ANQGSEA.

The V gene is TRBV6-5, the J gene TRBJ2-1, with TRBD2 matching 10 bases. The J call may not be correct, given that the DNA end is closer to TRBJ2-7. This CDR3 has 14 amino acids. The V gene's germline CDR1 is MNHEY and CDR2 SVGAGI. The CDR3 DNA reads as TGTGCCAGCAATGAAGCGGGAGGGCTAGGGGAGCAGTACTTC. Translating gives CASNEAGGLGEQYF.

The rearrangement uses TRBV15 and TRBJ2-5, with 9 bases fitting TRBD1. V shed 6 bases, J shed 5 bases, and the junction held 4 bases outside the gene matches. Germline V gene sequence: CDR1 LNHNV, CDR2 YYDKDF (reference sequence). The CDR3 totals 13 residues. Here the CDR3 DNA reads TGTGCCACCAGAGGACAGGGGAGGGAGACCCAGTACTTC. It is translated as CATRGQGRETQYF.

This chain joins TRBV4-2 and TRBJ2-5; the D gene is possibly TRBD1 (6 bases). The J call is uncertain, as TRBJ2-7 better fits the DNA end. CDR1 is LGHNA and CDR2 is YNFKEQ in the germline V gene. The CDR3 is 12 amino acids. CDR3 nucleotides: TGTGCCAGCAGCCAGGGACAAAGCGAGCAGTACTTC. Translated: CASSQGQSEQYF.

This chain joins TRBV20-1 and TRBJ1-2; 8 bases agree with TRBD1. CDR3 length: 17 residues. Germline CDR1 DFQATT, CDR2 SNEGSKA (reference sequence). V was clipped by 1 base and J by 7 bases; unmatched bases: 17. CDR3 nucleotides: TGCAGTGCTAGAGCTAGGACAGGGTGGGAGGGGGATATTGGCTACACCTTC. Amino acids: CSARARTGWEGDIGYTF.

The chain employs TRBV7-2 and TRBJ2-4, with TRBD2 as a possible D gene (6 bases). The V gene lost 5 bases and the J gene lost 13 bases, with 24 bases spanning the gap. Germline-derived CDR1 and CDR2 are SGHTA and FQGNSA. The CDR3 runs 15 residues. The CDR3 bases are TGTGCCAGCAGCGCCGGACTAACCCCCTCAGAGGAGCAGTACTTC. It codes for CASSAGLTPSEEQYF.

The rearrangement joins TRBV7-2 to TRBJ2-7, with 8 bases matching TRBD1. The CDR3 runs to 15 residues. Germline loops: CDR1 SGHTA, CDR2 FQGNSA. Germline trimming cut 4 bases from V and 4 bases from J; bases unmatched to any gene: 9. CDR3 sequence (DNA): TGTACCAGCAGCTACGTACAGGGGGTAGGATACGAGCAGTACTTC. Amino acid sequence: CTSSYVQGVGYEQYF.

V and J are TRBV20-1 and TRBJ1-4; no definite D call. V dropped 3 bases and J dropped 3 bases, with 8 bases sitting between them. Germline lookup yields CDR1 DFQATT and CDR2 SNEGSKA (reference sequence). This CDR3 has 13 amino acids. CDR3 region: CSARPGANEKLFF. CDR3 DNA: TGCAGTGCTAGGCCCGGGGCTAATGAAAAACTGTTTTTT.

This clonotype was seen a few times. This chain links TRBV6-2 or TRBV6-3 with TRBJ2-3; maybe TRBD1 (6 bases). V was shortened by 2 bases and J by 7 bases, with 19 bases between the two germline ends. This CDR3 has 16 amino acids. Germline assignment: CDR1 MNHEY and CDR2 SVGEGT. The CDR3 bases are TGTGCCAGCAGTTACGAGTTTGCAGGGGCGGTTAATACGCAGTATTTT. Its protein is CASSYEFAGAVNTQYF.

In nucleotides, the CDR3 is TGTGCCAGCAGTGATCAGGTTTTACGTGAAGCTTTCTTT. Its protein is CASSDQVLREAFF. The chain employs TRBV2 and TRBJ1-1; no reliable D call. CDR3 length: 13 residues. Germline lookup yields CDR1 SNHLY and CDR2 FYNNEI. V was trimmed by 3 bases and J by 7 bases, leaving 12 bases between them.

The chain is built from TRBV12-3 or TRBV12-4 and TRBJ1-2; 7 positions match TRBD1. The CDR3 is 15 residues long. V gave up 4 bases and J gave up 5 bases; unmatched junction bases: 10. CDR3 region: CASSSSDRVGYGYTF. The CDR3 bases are TGTGCCAGCAGTTCATCCGACAGGGTAGGGTATGGCTACACCTTC.

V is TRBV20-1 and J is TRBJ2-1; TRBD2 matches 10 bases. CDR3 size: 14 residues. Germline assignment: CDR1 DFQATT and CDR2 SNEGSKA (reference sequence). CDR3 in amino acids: CSESLAGVDNEQFF. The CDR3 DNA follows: TGCAGCGAATCCCTAGCGGGAGTAGACAATGAGCAGTTCTTC.

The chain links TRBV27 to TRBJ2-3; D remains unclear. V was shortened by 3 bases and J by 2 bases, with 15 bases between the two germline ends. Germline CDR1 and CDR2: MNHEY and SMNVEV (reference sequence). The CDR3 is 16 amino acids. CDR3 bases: TGTGCCAGCAGTTTTAGTCGGGCATTGATCACAGATACGCAGTATTTT. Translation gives CASSFSRALITDTQYF.

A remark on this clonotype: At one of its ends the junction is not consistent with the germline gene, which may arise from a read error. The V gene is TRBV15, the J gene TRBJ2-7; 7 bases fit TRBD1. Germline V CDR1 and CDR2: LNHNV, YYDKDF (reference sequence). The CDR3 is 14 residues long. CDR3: CATSSRGSIYELYF. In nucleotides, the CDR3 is TGTGCCACCAGCAGCAGGGGGTCGATCTACGAGCTGTACTTC.

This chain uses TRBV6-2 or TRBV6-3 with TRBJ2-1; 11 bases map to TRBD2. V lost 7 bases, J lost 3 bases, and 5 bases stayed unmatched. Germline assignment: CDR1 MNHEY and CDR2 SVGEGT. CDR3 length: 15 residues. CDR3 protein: CASNAGLAVYNEQFF. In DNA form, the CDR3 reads TGTGCCAGCAACGCGGGACTAGCGGTCTACAATGAGCAGTTCTTC.

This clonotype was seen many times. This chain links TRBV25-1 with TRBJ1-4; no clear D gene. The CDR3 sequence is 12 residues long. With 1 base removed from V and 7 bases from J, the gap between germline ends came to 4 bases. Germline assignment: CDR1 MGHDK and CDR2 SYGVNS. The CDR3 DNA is TGTGCCAGCAGTGAATGGGGTGAAAAACTGTTTTTT. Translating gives CASSEWGEKLFF.

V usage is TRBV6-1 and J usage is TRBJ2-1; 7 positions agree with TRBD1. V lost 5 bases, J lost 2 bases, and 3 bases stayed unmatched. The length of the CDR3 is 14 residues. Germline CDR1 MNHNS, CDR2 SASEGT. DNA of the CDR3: TGTGCCAGCAGTAGTGACAGGGCCTACAATGAGCAGTTCTTC. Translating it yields CASSSDRAYNEQFF.

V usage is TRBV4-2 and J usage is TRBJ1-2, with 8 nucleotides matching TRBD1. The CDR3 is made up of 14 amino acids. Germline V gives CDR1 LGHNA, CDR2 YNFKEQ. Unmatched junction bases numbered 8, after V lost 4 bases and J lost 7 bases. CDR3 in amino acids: CASSPIVGQGGYTF. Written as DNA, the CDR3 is TGTGCCAGCAGCCCGATCGTCGGACAGGGTGGCTACACCTTC.

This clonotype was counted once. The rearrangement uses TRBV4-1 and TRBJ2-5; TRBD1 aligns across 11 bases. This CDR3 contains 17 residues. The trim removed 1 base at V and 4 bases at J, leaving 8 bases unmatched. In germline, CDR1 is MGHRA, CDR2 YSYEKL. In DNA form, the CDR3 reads TGCGCCAGCAGCCAAGTGGCATCGGGACAGGGGGGAGAGACCCAGTACTTC. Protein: CASSQVASGQGGETQYF.

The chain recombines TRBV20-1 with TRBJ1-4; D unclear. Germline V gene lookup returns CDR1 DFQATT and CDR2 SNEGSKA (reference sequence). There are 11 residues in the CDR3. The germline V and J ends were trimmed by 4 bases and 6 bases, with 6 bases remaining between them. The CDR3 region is CSAIWDEKLFF. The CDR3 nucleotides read TGCAGTGCTATCTGGGATGAAAAACTGTTTTTT.

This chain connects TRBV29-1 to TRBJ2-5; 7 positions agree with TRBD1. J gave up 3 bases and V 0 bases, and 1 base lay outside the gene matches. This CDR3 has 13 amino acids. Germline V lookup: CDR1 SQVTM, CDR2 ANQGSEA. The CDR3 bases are TGCAGCGTTGAAGACAGGGGGAAAGAGACCCAGTACTTC. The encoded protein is CSVEDRGKETQYF. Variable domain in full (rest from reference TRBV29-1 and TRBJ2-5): SAVISQKPSRDICQRGTSLTIQCQVDSQVTMMFWYRQQPGQSLTLIATANQGSEATYESGFVIDKFPISRPNLTFSTLTVSNMSPEDSSIYLCSVEDRGKETQYFGPGTRLLVL.

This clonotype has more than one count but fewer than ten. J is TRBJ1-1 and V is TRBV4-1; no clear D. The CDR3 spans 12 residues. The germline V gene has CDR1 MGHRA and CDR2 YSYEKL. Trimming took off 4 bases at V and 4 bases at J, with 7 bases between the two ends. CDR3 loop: CASSRGVTEAFF. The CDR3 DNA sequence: TGCGCCAGCAGCCGAGGAGTCACTGAAGCTTTCTTT.

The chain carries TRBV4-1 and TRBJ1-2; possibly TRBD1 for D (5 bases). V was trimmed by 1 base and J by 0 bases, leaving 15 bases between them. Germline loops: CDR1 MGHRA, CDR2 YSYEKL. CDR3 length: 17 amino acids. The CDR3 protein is CASSQVRTGRANYGYTF. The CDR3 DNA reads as TGCGCCAGCAGCCAAGTCCGAACGGGGCGAGCTAACTATGGCTACACCTTC.

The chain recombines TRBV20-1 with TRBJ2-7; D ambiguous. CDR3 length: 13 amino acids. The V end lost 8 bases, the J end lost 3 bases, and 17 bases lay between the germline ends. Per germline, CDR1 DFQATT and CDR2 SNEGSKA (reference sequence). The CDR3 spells CSPGSGQLYEQYF. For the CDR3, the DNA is TGCAGTCCCGGGTCGGGTCAGCTCTACGAGCAGTACTTC.

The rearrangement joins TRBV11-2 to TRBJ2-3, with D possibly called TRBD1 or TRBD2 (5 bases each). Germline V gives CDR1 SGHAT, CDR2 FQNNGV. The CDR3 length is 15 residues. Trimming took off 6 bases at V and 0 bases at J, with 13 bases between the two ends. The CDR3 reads CASSLDGGSTDTQYF. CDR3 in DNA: TGTGCCAGCAGTCTTGATGGGGGAAGCACAGATACGCAGTATTTT.

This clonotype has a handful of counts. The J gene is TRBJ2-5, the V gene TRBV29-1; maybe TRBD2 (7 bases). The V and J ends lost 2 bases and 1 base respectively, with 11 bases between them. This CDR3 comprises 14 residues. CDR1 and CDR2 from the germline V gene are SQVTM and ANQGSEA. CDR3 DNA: TGCAGCGTTGAAAGGGGGACTACCCAAGAGACCCAGTACTTC. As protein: CSVERGTTQETQYF.